The text below deals with one T cell receptor beta chain. Its recognized antigen is unknown. Per-nucleotide qualities are absent, and no much larger clonotype sits a single base away. The data are from a study of blood T cell repertoires in COVID-19 (TCRdb year 2020). Some background on the complete study: Samples covering the acute and convalescent phases of COVID-19 were provided by collaborators in the United States, Italy and Spain. The samples were drawn from two sources: the first 160 participants of the ongoing ImmuneRACE study, and 950 to 1,500 subjects contributed by 6 global collaborators. Where available, HLA class I and class II types were taken from metadata supplied by the sample provider and were not determined by assay-based typing. Subjects who had been exposed to COVID-19, were actively infected with it, or had recovered from it provided the deeply sampled blood TCRbeta repertoires that made up the dataset. The repertoires were made available in a free public database intended to serve as a resource for research on the immune response to SARS-CoV-2. The material from the prospective study consisted of cDNA or gDNA derived from T cells, B-cell-depleted T cells, or PBMCs. Sample metadata almost always included a de-identified subject ID, COVID-19 status, age in years and sex.

The immunoSEQ Assay, a bias-controlled multiplex PCR, was used to amplify TCRbeta CDR3 regions from genomic DNA. The authors' pipeline ran thus. Within the assay, amplification of reference gene primers was used to estimate how many nucleated cells each sample contained. To quantify the absolute abundance of each unique TCRbeta CDR3 rearrangement, sequence reads were collapsed and filtered. For each sample, productive Simpson clonality was calculated as the square root of Simpson's diversity index over productive rearrangements. Held by TCRdb, this immuneACCESS table contains in-frame sequences only and omits some clones. Under half of the omission traces to an unresolved V gene where checked; the cause of the rest is unknown. V, J and clone size reflect that table, while D and trimming were determined from the DNA. Across this sample there are roughly 220,000 clones, with approximately 78% seen only once. The ten largest clones represent around 8% of the sample.

One collaborating source in Seattle enrolled patients while the patients were actively infected and followed the patients over time throughout the course of disease. Each collaborating institution followed its own protocols to collect whole blood in K2EDTA tubes. For TCRbeta analysis, collaborators shipped samples in one of three forms: frozen whole blood, isolated PBMCs, or DNA extracted from either of those sample types. Paper-wide results and their limitations: Clinical and demographic metadata were provided uncurated, with the amount varying by source and participant.

The sample was peripheral blood. The TCR comes from a woman aged 80 or older with COVID-19, enrolled during active disease.

CDR3 reads: CAISSPGTYEQYF. The bases read TGTGCCATCAGTTCGCCGGGAACCTACGAGCAGTACTTC. Recombination connected TRBV10-3 to TRBJ2-7; the D gene is perhaps TRBD2, from 5 matching bases. Taken from the germline V gene, the CDR1 and CDR2 loops are ENHRY and SYGVKD. V is cut by 5 bases and J by 2 bases, and the space between the germline ends is 10 bases. The CDR3 covers 13 residues, taking in both the cysteine and the phenylalanine. Just the 39-base CDR3 DNA is kept, in frame starting at base 1.